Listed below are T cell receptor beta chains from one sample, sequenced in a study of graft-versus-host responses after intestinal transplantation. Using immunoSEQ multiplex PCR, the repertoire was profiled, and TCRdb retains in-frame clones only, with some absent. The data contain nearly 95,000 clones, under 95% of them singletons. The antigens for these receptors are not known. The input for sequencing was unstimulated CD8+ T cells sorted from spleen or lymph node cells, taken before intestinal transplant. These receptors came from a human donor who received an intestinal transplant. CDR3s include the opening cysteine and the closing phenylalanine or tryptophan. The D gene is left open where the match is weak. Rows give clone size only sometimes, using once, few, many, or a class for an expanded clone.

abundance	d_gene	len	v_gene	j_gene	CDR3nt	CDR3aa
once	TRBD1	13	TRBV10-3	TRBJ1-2	TGTGCCATCAGCTCCGGGACAGACTATGGCTACACCTTC	CAISSGTDYGYTF
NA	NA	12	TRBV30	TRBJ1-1	TGTGCCTGGACAGGACGGGGCACTGAAGCTTTCTTT	CAWTGRGTEAFF
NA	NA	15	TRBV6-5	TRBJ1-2	TGTGCCAGCAGTTACTCACAGGGACCTGTTTACGGCTACACCTTC	CASSYSQGPVYGYTF
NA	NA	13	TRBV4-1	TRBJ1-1	TGCGCCAGCAGCCGGGACAAGAACACTGAAGCTTTCTTT	CASSRDKNTEAFF
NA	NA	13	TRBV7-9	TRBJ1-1	TGTGCCAGCAGCTTATGGGGGCAGGGTGAAGCTTTCTTT	CASSLWGQGEAFF
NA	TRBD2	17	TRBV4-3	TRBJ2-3	TGCGCCAGCAGCCAGGGGACTAGCGGGGCTCACACAGATACGCAGTATTTT	CASSQGTSGAHTDTQYF
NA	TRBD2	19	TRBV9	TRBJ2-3	TGTGCCAGCAGCGTAGCTCAGCTAGCGGGGGGGATGGGCACAGATACGCAGTATTTT	CASSVAQLAGGMGTDTQYF
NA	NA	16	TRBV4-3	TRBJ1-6	TGCGCCAGCAGCCAAGATTCCGGGACTAATAATTCACCCCTCCACTTT	CASSQDSGTNNSPLHF
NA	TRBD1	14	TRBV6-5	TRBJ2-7	TGTGCCAGCAGTCAGACAGGGGCTTACCACGAGCAGTACTTC	CASSQTGAYHEQYF
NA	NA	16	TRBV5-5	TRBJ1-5	TGTGCCAGCAGCTTGGTGGGCCAGGGTCGGCGCTGGCCCCAGCATTTT	CASSLVGQGRRWPQHF
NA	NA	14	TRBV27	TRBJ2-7	TGTGCCAGCAGTTCCCGAGGGCCGCTCTACGAGCAGTACTTC	CASSSRGPLYEQYF
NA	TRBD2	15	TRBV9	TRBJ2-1	TGTGCCAGCAGCGCCTGGGGGGGATCGATCAATGAGCAGTTCTTC	CASSAWGGSINEQFF
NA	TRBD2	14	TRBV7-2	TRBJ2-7	TGTGCCAGCGATGAGCGGGGGGACTCCTACGAGCAGTACTTC	CASDERGDSYEQYF
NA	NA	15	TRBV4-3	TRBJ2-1	TGCGCCAGCAGCCAAGGACGGAGGTCCGGGAACGAGCAGTTCTTC	CASSQGRRSGNEQFF
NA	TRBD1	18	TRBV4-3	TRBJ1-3	TGCGCCAGCAGCCAAGACGTTAACAGGGGGCTAGAGGGAAACACCATATATTTT	CASSQDVNRGLEGNTIYF
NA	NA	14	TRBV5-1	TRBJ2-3	TGCGCCAGCAGCGAAGGCAGACAGGACGATACGCAGTATTTT	CASSEGRQDDTQYF
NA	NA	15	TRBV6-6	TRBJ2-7	TGTGCCAGCAGTTACTCGGACAGCTCCATCTACGAGCAGTACTTC	CASSYSDSSIYEQYF
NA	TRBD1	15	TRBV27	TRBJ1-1	TGTGCCAGCAGTGGCCGGGACAGGGGGCCTGATGAAGCTTTCTTT	CASSGRDRGPDEAFF
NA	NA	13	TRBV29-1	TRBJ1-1	TGCAGCACCCAGGAGGGGCAGGATAGTGAAGCTTTCTTT	CSTQEGQDSEAFF
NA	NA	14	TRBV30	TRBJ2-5	TGTGCCTGGAGTGCAGGGTTAGGCCAAGAGACCCAGTACTTC	CAWSAGLGQETQYF
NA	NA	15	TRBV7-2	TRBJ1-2	TGTGCCAGCAGCTTAGACGTAGGAGTCTACTATGGCTACACCTTC	CASSLDVGVYYGYTF
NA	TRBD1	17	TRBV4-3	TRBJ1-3	TGCGCCAGCAGCCAAGATACAGGGGGTCTCTCTGGAAACACCATATATTTT	CASSQDTGGLSGNTIYF
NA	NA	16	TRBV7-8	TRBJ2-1	TGTGCCAGCAGCTCAGTGGGGGGAGCATCCTACAATGAGCAGTTCTTC	CASSSVGGASYNEQFF
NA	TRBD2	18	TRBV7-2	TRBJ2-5	TGTGCCAGCAGCTTAAAAACCCCAACTCTAGCGGACCAAGAGACCCAGTACTTC	CASSLKTPTLADQETQYF
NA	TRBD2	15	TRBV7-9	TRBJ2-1	TGTGCCAGCAACGTAGTAGCGGGGGGGCCGTATGAGCAGTTCTTC	CASNVVAGGPYEQFF
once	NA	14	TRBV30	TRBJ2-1	TGTGCCTGCCATCCGGGACACCCATACAATGAGCAGTTCTTC	CACHPGHPYNEQFF
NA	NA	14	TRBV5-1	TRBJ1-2	TGCGCCAGCAGAGCAGGACAGCCTAACTATGGCTACACCTTC	CASRAGQPNYGYTF
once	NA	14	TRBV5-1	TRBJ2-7	TGCGCCAGCAGCTTAAGATCCAGTTTGCACGAGCAGTACTTC	CASSLRSSLHEQYF
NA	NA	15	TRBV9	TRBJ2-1	TGTGCCAGCAGCGGAGGGAGTGGGTCAGGGGTCCTCCAGTTCTTC	CASSGGSGSGVLQFF
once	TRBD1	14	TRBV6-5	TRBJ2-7	TGTGCCAGCAGTTACACCGGACAGGGAGATGAGCAGTACTTC	CASSYTGQGDEQYF
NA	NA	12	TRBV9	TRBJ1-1	TGTGCCAGCAGCGCCCTCGGGACTGAAGCTTTCTTT	CASSALGTEAFF
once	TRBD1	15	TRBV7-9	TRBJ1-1	TGTGCCAGCAGCAGCGACAGGGGGAGAAGGACTGAAGCTTTCTTT	CASSSDRGRRTEAFF
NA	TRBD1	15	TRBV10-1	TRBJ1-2	TGCGCCAGCAGTGAGTCGAAGGGCAGGGGGCTAGGCTACACCTTC	CASSESKGRGLGYTF
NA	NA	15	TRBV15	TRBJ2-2	TGTGCCACCAGCAGAGACGGACAGAACACCGGGGAGCTGTTTTTT	CATSRDGQNTGELFF
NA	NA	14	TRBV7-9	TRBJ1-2	TGTGCCAGCAGCACACAAGGACAGTTGGCGAGCTACACCTTC	CASSTQGQLASYTF